This TCR beta chain emerged from a study of cytomegalovirus exposure and HLA in healthy donors. Researchers ran the PCR with 60 Vbeta and 13 Jbeta primers. The repertoire was sequenced with immunoSEQ multiplex PCR; TCRdb's copy has only in-frame clones and lacks some. The sample contains some 110,000 clones, 76% of which appear only once. The CDR3 is made up of 15 amino acids. The germline V gene encodes CDR1 ENHRY and CDR2 SYGVKD. V was shortened by 0 bases and J by 5 bases, with 13 bases between the two germline ends. The TCR was taken from a man between 35 and 55 years old in good health and CMV-seropositive. The sequencing sample was made of PBMCs. The genes are TRBV10-3 and TRBJ1-1; D is ambiguous. This CDR3 is CAISESAGPGTEAFF. CDR3 bases: TGTGCCATCAGTGAGTCTGCGGGCCCGGGGACTGAAGCTTTCTTT.